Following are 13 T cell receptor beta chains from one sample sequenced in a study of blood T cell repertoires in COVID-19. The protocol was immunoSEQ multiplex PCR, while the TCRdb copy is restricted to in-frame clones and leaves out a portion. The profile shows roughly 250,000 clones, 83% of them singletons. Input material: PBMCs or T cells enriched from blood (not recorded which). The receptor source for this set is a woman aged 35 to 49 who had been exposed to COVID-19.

CDR3: CASSPSRGNYGYTF. The CDR3 coding sequence is TGCGCCAGCAGCCCCTCCCGCGGTAACTATGGCTACACCTTC. The chain carries TRBV4-1 and TRBJ1-2; D remains ambiguous. Trimming left V 4 bases short and J 1 base short, with 10 bases between. The germline gives CDR1 MGHRA, CDR2 YSYEKL. This CDR3 has 14 residues.

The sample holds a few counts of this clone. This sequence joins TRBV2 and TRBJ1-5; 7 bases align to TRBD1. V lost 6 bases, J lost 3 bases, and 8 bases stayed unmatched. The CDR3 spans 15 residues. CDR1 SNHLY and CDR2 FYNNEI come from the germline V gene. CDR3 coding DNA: TGTGCCAGCAGCGGAGGACAGGCTGACAATCAGCCCCAGCATTTT. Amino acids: CASSGGQADNQPQHF.

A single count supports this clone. This CDR3 reads CATKDRDHQPQHF. The CDR3 nucleotides are TGTGCCACGAAGGACAGGGATCATCAGCCCCAGCATTTT. The chain uses TRBV10-3 and TRBJ1-5; 8 bases line up with TRBD1. The germline gives CDR1 ENHRY, CDR2 SYGVKD. Germline trimming cut 10 bases from V and 5 bases from J; bases unmatched to any gene: 7. The CDR3 runs 13 residues.

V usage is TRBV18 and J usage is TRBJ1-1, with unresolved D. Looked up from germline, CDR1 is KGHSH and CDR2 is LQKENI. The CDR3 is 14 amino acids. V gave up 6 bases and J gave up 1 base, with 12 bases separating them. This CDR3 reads CASSNRPGNTEAFF. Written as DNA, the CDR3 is TGTGCCAGCTCCAACCGGCCGGGGAACACTGAAGCTTTCTTT.

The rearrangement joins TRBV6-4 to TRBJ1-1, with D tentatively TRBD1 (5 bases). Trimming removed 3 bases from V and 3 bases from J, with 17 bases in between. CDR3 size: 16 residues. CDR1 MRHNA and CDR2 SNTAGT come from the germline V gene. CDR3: CASSDLPRGLDTEAFF. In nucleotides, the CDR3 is TGTGCCAGCAGTGATTTACCTAGGGGATTGGACACTGAAGCTTTCTTT.

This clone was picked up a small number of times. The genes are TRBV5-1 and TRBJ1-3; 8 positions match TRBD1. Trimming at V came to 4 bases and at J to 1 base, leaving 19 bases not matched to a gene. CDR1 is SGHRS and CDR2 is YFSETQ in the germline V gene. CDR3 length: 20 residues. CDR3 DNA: TGCGCCAGCAGCCTTGGAGGACAGGGTTCGGGCGTCTTGTCTGGAAACACCATATATTTT. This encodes CASSLGGQGSGVLSGNTIYF.

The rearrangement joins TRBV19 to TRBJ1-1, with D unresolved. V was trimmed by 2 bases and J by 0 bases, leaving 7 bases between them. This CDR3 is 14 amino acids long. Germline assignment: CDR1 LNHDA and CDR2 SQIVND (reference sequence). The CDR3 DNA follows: TGTGCCAGTAGTATACCCGCTATGAACACTGAAGCTTTCTTT. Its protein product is CASSIPAMNTEAFF.

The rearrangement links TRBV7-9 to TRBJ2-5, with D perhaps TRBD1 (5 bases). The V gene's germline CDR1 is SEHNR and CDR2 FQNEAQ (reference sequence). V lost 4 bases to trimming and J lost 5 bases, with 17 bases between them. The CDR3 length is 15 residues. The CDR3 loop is CASSSGLWAWETQYF. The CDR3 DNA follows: TGTGCCAGCAGCTCAGGGCTGTGGGCGTGGGAGACCCAGTACTTC.

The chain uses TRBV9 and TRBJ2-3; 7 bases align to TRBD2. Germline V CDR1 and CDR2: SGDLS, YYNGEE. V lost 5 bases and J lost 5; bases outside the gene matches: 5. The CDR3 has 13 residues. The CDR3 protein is CASRRGSEDTQYF. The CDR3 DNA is TGTGCCAGCAGGCGGGGGTCGGAAGATACGCAGTATTTT.

The CDR3 sequence: CASSAQGGQPQHF. In DNA, the CDR3 is TGTGCCAGCAGCGCACAGGGGGGTCAGCCCCAGCATTTT. The V gene is TRBV11-2, the J gene TRBJ1-5; 8 bases agree with TRBD1. Trimming took 5 bases from V and 6 from J; bases not matched to a gene: 3. The CDR3 consists of 13 residues. CDR1 and CDR2 (germline): SGHAT, FQNNGV. Full variable domain (rest looked up from reference TRBV11-2 and TRBJ1-5): EAGVAQSPRYKIIEKRQSVAFWCNPISGHATLYWYQQILGQGPKLLIQFQNNGVVDDSQLPKDRFSAERLKGVDSTLKIQPAKLEDSAVYLCASSAQGGQPQHFGDGTRLSIL.

The CDR3 DNA reads as TGTGCCAGCAGTTTCGAGGGACAGGGTCCCGGAAAACTGTTTTTT. As protein: CASSFEGQGPGKLFF. The chain couples TRBV27 to TRBJ1-4, with 9 bases matching TRBD1. The germline V gene has CDR1 MNHEY and CDR2 SMNVEV (reference sequence). With V trimmed by 3 bases and J by 10 bases, 9 bases remained unmatched. This CDR3 contains 15 residues. The whole variable domain, remainder taken from reference TRBV27 and TRBJ1-4, is EAQVTQNPRYLITVTGKKLTVTCSQNMNHEYMSWYRQDPGLGLRQIYYSMNVEVTDKGDVPEGYKVSRKEKRNFPLILESPSPNQTSLYFCASSFEGQGPGKLFFGSGTQLSVL.

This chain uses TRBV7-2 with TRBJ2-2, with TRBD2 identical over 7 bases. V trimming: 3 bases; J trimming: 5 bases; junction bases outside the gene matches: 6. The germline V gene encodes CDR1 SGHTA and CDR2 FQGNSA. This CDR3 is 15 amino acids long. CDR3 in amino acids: CASSFGREGTGELFF. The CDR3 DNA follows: TGTGCCAGCAGCTTTGGCAGGGAGGGGACCGGGGAGCTGTTTTTT.

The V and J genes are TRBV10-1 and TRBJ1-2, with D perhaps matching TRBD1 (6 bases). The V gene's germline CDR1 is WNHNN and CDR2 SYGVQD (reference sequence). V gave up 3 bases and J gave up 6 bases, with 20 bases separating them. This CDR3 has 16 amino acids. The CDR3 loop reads CASSDGRVTGWNGYTF. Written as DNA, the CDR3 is TGCGCCAGCAGTGACGGACGGGTTACAGGGTGGAATGGCTACACCTTC.